The 10 T cell receptor beta chains given below trace back to one sample, sequenced in a study of blood T cell repertoires in COVID-19. Profiling relied on immunoSEQ multiplex PCR, and the TCRdb table lists in-frame clones only, not all of them. The repertoire consists of 250,000 to 300,000 clones, with 91% occurring once and the leading ten covering 2% to 2.5%. What was sequenced was peripheral blood. These receptors came from a woman under 40 with COVID-19, enrolled during active disease.

The chain uses TRBV9 and TRBJ2-7; TRBD2 is a possible D gene (6 bases). V lost 4 bases, J lost 2 bases, and 13 bases lay in between. The CDR3 totals 14 residues. CDR1 and CDR2 (germline): SGDLS, YYNGEE. The CDR3 loop reads CASSPRERAYEQYF. CDR3 nucleotide sequence: TGTGCCAGCAGCCCCCGGGAGCGGGCCTACGAGCAGTACTTC. Full variable domain (missing parts from reference TRBV9 and TRBJ2-7): DSGVTQTPKHLITATGQRVTLRCSPRSGDLSVYWYQQSLDQGLQFLIQYYNGEERAKGNILERFSAQQFPDLHSELNLSSLELGDSALYFCASSPRERAYEQYFGPGTRLTVT.

The chain employs TRBV7-3 and TRBJ1-1; D not resolved. Germline CDR1 is SGHTA and CDR2 is FQGTGA. The ends were cut back, 5 bases at V and 3 bases at J, with 10 bases in the middle. The CDR3 has 13 residues. The CDR3 loop is CASSLTDDTEAFF. The CDR3 coding sequence is TGTGCCAGCAGCCTCACTGATGACACTGAAGCTTTCTTT.

The rearrangement links TRBV18 to TRBJ2-3; the D gene is possibly TRBD1 (5 bases). Germline loops: CDR1 KGHSH, CDR2 LQKENI. The CDR3 totals 17 residues. The V gene lost 3 bases and the J gene lost 2 bases, with 18 bases spanning the gap. The CDR3 sequence is CASSPLVRGSITDTQYF. The CDR3 coding sequence is TGTGCCAGCTCACCGTTGGTAAGGGGATCTATCACAGATACGCAGTATTTT.

The chain combines TRBV10-3 with TRBJ1-1, with D possibly TRBD1 on 6 matching bases. Germline assignment: CDR1 ENHRY and CDR2 SYGVKD. The V end was cut by 2 bases, the J end by 2 bases, with 9 bases between. The CDR3 runs 14 residues. CDR3 bases: TGTGCCATCAGTGAGCCAGGGGACAACACTGAAGCTTTCTTT. It translates to CAISEPGDNTEAFF.

The chain employs TRBV5-6 and TRBJ2-7; TRBD1 might be the D (6 bases). This CDR3 is built from 14 residues. Germline-derived CDR1 and CDR2 are SGHDT and YYEEEE. The germline V and J ends were trimmed by 2 bases and 2 bases, with 11 bases remaining between them. CDR3 DNA: TGTGCCAGCAGCTTCGGACAGAATCCCTACGAGCAGTACTTC. Its protein product is CASSFGQNPYEQYF.

The V and J genes are TRBV9 and TRBJ2-1; 11 nucleotides agree with TRBD2. The germline CDR1 and CDR2 sequences are SGDLS and YYNGEE. V lost 0 bases and J lost 10; bases outside the gene matches: 3. This CDR3 is 14 amino acids long. This CDR3 reads CASSVDLAGGEQFF. CDR3 bases: TGTGCCAGCAGCGTAGACCTAGCGGGAGGCGAGCAGTTCTTC.

This clone was detected only once. The chain links TRBV7-3 to TRBJ2-7, with 7 bases aligning to TRBD1. J gave up 2 bases and V 3 bases, and 1 base lay outside the gene matches. Germline V lookup: CDR1 SGHTA, CDR2 FQGTGA. This CDR3 has 13 residues. The CDR3 nucleotides read TGTGCCAGCAGCTTTGGGACAGCCTACGAGCAGTACTTC. Translated: CASSFGTAYEQYF.

The chain couples TRBV11-1 to TRBJ2-1; possible D gene TRBD2, 6 bases. Germline V lookup: CDR1 SGHAT, CDR2 FQDESV (reference sequence). The V and J ends lost 0 bases and 8 bases respectively, with 11 bases between them. The length of the CDR3 is 14 residues. The DNA of the CDR3 is TGTGCCAGCAGCTTAGCGAGCGGAGGGGATGAGCAGTTCTTC. Amino acid sequence: CASSLASGGDEQFF. Combining the CDR3 with reference TRBV11-1 and TRBJ2-1 gives the whole variable domain EAEVAQSPRYKITEKSQAVAFWCDPISGHATLYWYRQILGQGPELLVQFQDESVVDDSQLPKDRFSAERLKGVDSTLKIQPAELGDSAMYLCASSLASGGDEQFFGPGTRLTVL.

The chain employs TRBV11-2 and TRBJ2-5; no reliable D call. The CDR3 totals 14 residues. Trimming pared 2 bases from V and 4 bases from J, leaving 11 bases between. Germline-derived CDR1 and CDR2 are SGHAT and FQNNGV. CDR3 protein: CASSLIQSRETQYF. The CDR3 nucleotides read TGTGCCAGCAGCTTAATACAGTCCCGAGAGACCCAGTACTTC.

This chain joins TRBV3-1 (or the pseudogene TRBV3-2) and TRBJ2-7, with TRBD2 as a possible D gene (5 bases). Germline assignment: CDR1 LGHDT and CDR2 YNNKEL (reference sequence). The CDR3 contains 16 residues. Trimming left V 3 bases short and J 3 bases short, with 18 bases between. Here the CDR3 reads CASSQTPLLGSYEQYF. Written as DNA, the CDR3 is TGTGCCAGCAGCCAGACCCCACTACTAGGGAGCTACGAGCAGTACTTC.